This paragraph reports one T cell receptor (beta chain). Its target is unknown. Trimming pared 1 base from V and 4 bases from J, leaving 7 bases between. The CDR3 is made up of 13 amino acids. Germline V gives CDR1 MDHEN, CDR2 SYDVKM. The record originates from a study of T cell clones after liver transplantation. Looking at the study overall: Three of eight recipients were HCV-positive; others had non-autoimmune, non-viral indications.

TCRdb's copy holds only in-frame clones and misses some; the assay was immunoSEQ multiplex PCR. The sample has around 43,000 clones, around 84% seen once; the top ten hold approximately 2.7%. Study outcomes and limitations: Post-transplant time points were not standardized, so conclusions are preliminary.

This clonotype was sampled from a human patient who received a liver transplant. Some T cells may be provided by the graft donor. Sequencing was performed on CD4+ T cells from blood, taken 24 months after liver transplant. This rearrangement joins TRBV28 to TRBJ2-5, with no clear D. The CDR3 coding sequence is TGTGCCAGCAGTTTATCAGTGTCAGAGACCCAGTACTTC. Residues: CASSLSVSETQYF. The whole variable domain, filled in from reference TRBV28 and TRBJ2-5, reads DVKVTQSSRYLVKRTGEKVFLECVQDMDHENMFWYRQDPGLGLRLIYFSYDVKMKEKGDIPEGYSVSREKKERFSLILESASTNQTSMYLCASSLSVSETQYFGPGTRLLVL.